The 13 T cell receptor beta chains presented below share a single source sample, sequenced in a study of cytomegalovirus exposure and HLA in healthy donors. 13 Jbeta primers and 60 Vbeta primers were used for the PCR. Clones were read by immunoSEQ multiplex PCR, and TCRdb kept only the in-frame ones, dropping some. The repertoire holds roughly 110,000 clones, about 81% seen once, with around 2.7% in the top ten. The sequencing input was PBMCs. These TCRs come from a male donor in good health and CMV-seropositive.

CDR3 region: CATSRLRTGEAFF. The CDR3 coding sequence is TGTGCCACCAGCAGATTACGGACAGGCGAAGCTTTCTTT. This rearrangement joins TRBV15 to TRBJ1-1, with 7 nucleotides matching TRBD1. V was pared by 2 bases and J by 8 bases, with 5 bases of the junction left unmatched. This CDR3 has 13 residues. The germline gives CDR1 LNHNV, CDR2 YYDKDF (reference sequence).

The V and J genes are TRBV13 and TRBJ2-7; 7 bases line up with TRBD1. The CDR3 extends over 15 amino acids. Trimming cost V 2 bases and J 5 bases; bases outside gene matches: 9. Germline V gene data show CDR1 as PRHDT and CDR2 as FYEKMQ (reference sequence). The CDR3, as DNA: TGTGCCAGCAGCTTAATGGCTAGGGGGCCGGACGAGCAGTACTTC. Translation: CASSLMARGPDEQYF.

This clone was counted between two and nine times. The chain combines TRBV5-4 with TRBJ2-1, with D perhaps matching TRBD1 (6 bases). Germline CDR1 is SGHNT and CDR2 is YYREEE (reference sequence). The CDR3 has 15 amino acids. The CDR3 spells CAVTSRGGSYNEQFF. In nucleotides, the CDR3 is TGTGCTGTTACCTCGAGAGGGGGCTCCTACAATGAGCAGTTCTTC.

The chain combines TRBV5-1 with TRBJ1-1; D is perhaps TRBD1 (5 bases). The CDR3 contains 14 residues. Trimming pared 3 bases from V and 1 base from J, leaving 10 bases between. CDR1 and CDR2 from the germline V gene are SGHRS and YFSETQ. The CDR3 here is CASSSTTGNTEAFF. The CDR3 DNA sequence: TGCGCCAGCAGCTCAACAACAGGGAACACTGAAGCTTTCTTT.

The chain carries TRBV27 and TRBJ1-4; D gene unclear. V was pared by 2 bases and J by 2 bases, with 9 bases between. The CDR3 totals 15 residues. Looked up from germline, CDR1 is MNHEY and CDR2 is SMNVEV (reference sequence). Here the CDR3 reads CASSLGGFTNEKLFF. DNA for the CDR3: TGTGCCAGCAGTTTAGGCGGATTCACTAATGAAAAACTGTTTTTT.

This clone was recorded only once. This sequence joins TRBV4-3 and TRBJ1-2, with D unresolved. The CDR3 is 14 residues long. Trimming pared 0 bases from V and 4 bases from J, leaving 9 bases between. Germline V lookup: CDR1 LGHNA, CDR2 YSLEER. CDR3 nucleotides: TGCGCCAGCAGCCAAGATCGGTCCTCCTATGGCTACACCTTC. Its translation is CASSQDRSSYGYTF.

J is TRBJ1-3 and V is TRBV15, with D unresolved. This CDR3 region has 15 residues. Germline V gene lookup returns CDR1 LNHNV and CDR2 YYDKDF (reference sequence). V was clipped by 4 bases and J by 2 bases, with 12 bases between them. The CDR3 sequence: CATSKRIIPGNTIYF. DNA for the CDR3: TGTGCCACCAGCAAGAGGATTATTCCTGGAAACACCATATATTTT.

A single count supports this clone. The chain joins TRBV6-1 to TRBJ1-1; D remains ambiguous. Trimming shortened V by 5 bases and J by 1 base, and 14 bases separated the two germline ends. The length of the CDR3 is 15 residues. The V gene's germline CDR1 is MNHNS and CDR2 SASEGT. The CDR3: CASSPSGFRNTEAFF. Here the CDR3 DNA reads TGTGCCAGCAGTCCATCGGGATTTAGGAACACTGAAGCTTTCTTT.

The chain has TRBV27 and TRBJ2-7, with 11 positions matching TRBD1. CDR3 size: 15 residues. The germline gives CDR1 MNHEY, CDR2 SMNVEV (reference sequence). With 6 bases clipped from V and 3 bases from J, the junction kept 7 bases outside the gene matches. The CDR3 DNA reads TGTGCCAGCAGCCGCCCCGGGACAGGGGGCTACGAGCAGTACTTC. Protein product: CASSRPGTGGYEQYF.

The rearrangement uses TRBV27 and TRBJ2-5; TRBD1 agrees at 9 bases. The V gene's germline CDR1 is MNHEY and CDR2 SMNVEV (reference sequence). V trimming: 5 bases; J trimming: 9 bases; junction bases outside the gene matches: 16. CDR3 size: 16 residues. CDR3 DNA sequence: TGTGCCAGCAGTCCCTGGGACAGGGCGGCCTCGTCGGCCCAGTACTTC. This gives the protein CASSPWDRAASSAQYF.

This chain connects TRBV9 to TRBJ2-3, with TRBD2 matching 14 bases. This CDR3 region has 16 residues. The J segment lost 3 bases and the V segment lost 0 bases, leaving 0 bases of the junction unmatched. Germline V gene lookup returns CDR1 SGDLS and CDR2 YYNGEE. The CDR3 here is CASSVGLAGGTDTQYF. The CDR3 region has the DNA TGTGCCAGCAGCGTAGGACTAGCGGGGGGGACAGATACGCAGTATTTT.

The chain has TRBV28 and TRBJ2-1; D may be TRBD2 (6 bases). The CDR3 sequence is 13 residues long. V dropped 3 bases and J dropped 5 bases, with 8 bases sitting between them. Germline CDR1 and CDR2: MDHEN and SYDVKM. Here the CDR3 reads CASSLGLNNEQFF. DNA of the CDR3: TGTGCCAGCAGTTTGGGACTGAACAATGAGCAGTTCTTC.

CDR3 coding DNA: TGCAGCGTAGACCAGGGGAAAGGCTACACCTTC. This encodes CSVDQGKGYTF. This sequence joins TRBV29-1 and TRBJ1-2; possibly TRBD1 for D (6 bases). Germline CDR1 SQVTM, CDR2 ANQGSEA. This CDR3 contains 11 residues. Trimming pared 6 bases from V and 8 bases from J, leaving 13 bases between.